This TCR beta chain was observed in a study of identical twins (dated by TCRdb to between 2015 and 2016). Looking at the study overall: To test whether fetal clonotypes persist, the study used deep sequencing on TCR alpha and beta repertoires from monozygotic twins, unrelated adults of various ages, and cord blood. Replicate twin experiments were performed at different times using different library preparation protocols to rule out contamination.

Library prep was done by 5' RACE. Sequencing used an Illumina HiSeq 2000. Template switching added a universal primer binding site, and the final cDNA carried a unique molecular identifier that allowed TCR cDNA molecules to be counted accurately. First-strand cDNA for TCR alpha and beta chains was synthesized from specific primers in the conserved constant-segment region. Each cDNA library was double barcoded, with a SMART-Mk sample barcode plus Illumina barcodes, to control for contamination. TruSeq adapter sequences along with Illumina sample barcodes were introduced in two successive PCR steps. The Illumina HiSeq platform was used with custom primers to sequence TCR alpha and beta cDNA libraries. On the study's bioinformatics: MiGEC processed the raw reads to extract unique molecular identifiers, while MiXCR was used to determine the CDR3 positions. Recombination models were inferred per individual with the repgenHMM and IGoR tools using an EM algorithm. The tcR package in R was used for shared clonotype analysis, with sharing normalized by the product of cloneset sizes. To study raw recombination free of thymic and clonal selection effects, out-of-frame nonproductive sequences were analyzed. TCRdb cleaned the public reads at Q25 with fastp, built clones with MiXCR and kept in-frame beta chains. Here each entry gathers all rows of one CDR3 protein and keeps the most common genes and DNA. The V and J calls shown here were made by TCRdb, not taken from the authors' results. This sample is represented by around 690,000 distinct CDR3 sequences; 21% of them were singletons. Roughly 4.3% of the sample goes to the ten largest clones.

As to this clonotype: The antigen it binds to is not known. It has no much larger one-base neighbor in the sample; base qualities were not kept.

CDR1 and CDR2 are drawn from the germline V gene: SQVTM, ANQGSEA. The V end gives up 1 base and the J end 4 bases, leaving 12 bases in the junction not matched to a gene. Taken from cysteine to phenylalanine, the CDR3 has 17 residues. Only the CDR3 portion is preserved as DNA: 51 bases, with reading frame beginning at the first base. All donors were healthy Caucasians. Three pairs of female monozygotic twins, all aged about 18 to 30 years, made up the twin cohort. The RNA used for TCR libraries was isolated from peripheral blood mononuclear cells. The research as a whole found: Compared with coincidental sharing between unrelated individuals, out-of-frame TCR alpha sequences shared between twins showed an excess of sequences with low generation probability. Abundant cord blood beta clonotypes had fewer insertions, young adult naive repertoires showed a similar but weaker trend, and memory repertoires showed no such trend. In monozygotic twins, out-of-frame TCR alpha sharing was systematically underestimated by recombination models, although the models agreed with sharing between unrelated individuals. Zero-insertion analyses could be partly confounded by invariant T cells such as MAIT and iNKT, although diverse VJ usage argued against such confounding for most clonotypes. A weaker excess of twin sharing was found in beta out-of-frame sequences because the signal-to-noise ratio was lowered by fewer shared sequences. Because the same donors could not be followed over many years, the conclusions depended on cross-sectional statistical analysis.

These data are also associated with another study on T cells expressing NK-cell markers. Taken from the second paper: About eight donors provided sorted CD3+CD56+NKG2C+, CD3+CD56+NKG2C- and CD3+CD56-NKG2C+ T-cell subsets, whose TCR beta-chain repertoires were profiled. Among the eight sequenced donors, seven were HCMV-seropositive and one was HCMV-seronegative. To restrict sorting to alphabetaTCR-expressing T cells, an anti-gammadeltaTCR antibody was added in several experiments. In six donors, the dominant CD3+CD56+NKG2C+ clonotypes were among the top 10 CD8+ clonotypes and accounted for about 1.0-7.5% of CD8+ T cells. Those dominant clonotypes were again the most abundant among CD3+CD56-NKG2C+ cells in several donors, at about 25-60.1%. It remained unclear whether the expanded NKG2C-expressing T cell clones were specific for HCMV antigens. The study sequenced eight donors, all healthy volunteers chosen at random: three men and five women. To determine HCMV serostatus, a commercial ELISA kit was used to detect HCMV-specific IgG in serum. For several donors, bulk peripheral blood T-cell repertoires were also sequenced from unsorted PBMC. MIGEC was used to demultiplex reads and group the reads by UMI, and MiTCR was used to assemble and quantify clonotypes. To exclude erroneous sequences, any TCR cDNA sequence not supported by at least two reads was discarded. Downstream repertoire analysis used the tcR package, and clonotypes were matched across fractions by CDR3 nucleotide sequence plus V segment. Antigen specificity was annotated against VDJdb with VDJmatch, allowing one amino acid substitution in CDR3.

Recombination joined TRBV29-1 with TRBJ2-3; TRBD1 aligns with 9 central bases. This receptor was obtained from a woman aged 18-30 years in good health. Sequenced input: PBMCs. The CDR3: CSVEVGQGIGFADTQYF. The nucleotide sequence is given as TGCAGCGTTGAAGTGGGACAGGGTATTGGGTTTGCAGATACGCAGTATTTT.